This entry lists 22 T cell receptor beta chains sequenced from one sample in a study of cytomegalovirus exposure and HLA in healthy donors. It was with 60 Vbeta and 13 Jbeta primers that the PCR ran. The data were produced by immunoSEQ multiplex PCR, yet TCRdb's version contains in-frame clones alone and is incomplete. The table lists about 110,000 clones, around 73% of them singletons, with roughly 8.2% in the top ten. The sample was PBMCs. Receptors originate from a woman aged 40 to 49 in good health and CMV-seropositive.

The CDR3 reads CASSAVGTGGNEQYF. The CDR3 bases are TGTGCCAGCAGTGCCGTCGGGACAGGGGGCAACGAGCAGTACTTC. The chain uses TRBV6-1 and TRBJ2-7; 12 positions match TRBD1. The ends lost 4 bases at V and 5 bases at J; junction bases unmatched: 6. The CDR3 is made up of 15 amino acids. Per germline, CDR1 MNHNS and CDR2 SASEGT.

This clone was recorded a few times. This chain joins TRBV4-1 and TRBJ1-5, with TRBD1 as a possible D gene (6 bases). The germline V gene has CDR1 MGHRA and CDR2 YSYEKL. The CDR3 contains 16 residues. V was cut by 0 bases and J by 5 bases, with 14 bases left in between. CDR3 nucleotides: TGCGCCAGCAGCCAAGATGGTTCAGGGGATTATCAGCCCCAGCATTTT. Its translation is CASSQDGSGDYQPQHF.

The count of this clone is one. The rearrangement joins TRBV5-4 to TRBJ1-1, with TRBD1 matching 7 bases. This CDR3 region has 14 residues. Trimming at V came to 3 bases and at J to 9 bases, leaving 11 bases not matched to a gene. Germline V gene data show CDR1 as SGHNT and CDR2 as YYREEE (reference sequence). CDR3 in amino acids: CASSSRQGTIQAFF. CDR3 in DNA: TGTGCCAGCAGCTCCAGACAGGGAACCATTCAAGCTTTCTTT.

V and J are TRBV6-1 and TRBJ2-1; 7 bases line up with TRBD1. Germline CDR1 is MNHNS and CDR2 is SASEGT. CDR3 length: 14 residues. V lost 6 bases, J lost 7 bases, and 9 bases stayed unmatched. CDR3 bases: TGTGCCAGCAGCCCAGACAGGGTTCGTAATGAGCAGTTCTTC. Its translation is CASSPDRVRNEQFF.

The rearrangement uses TRBV6-5 and TRBJ2-7; a possible D gene is TRBD1 (6 bases). V was pared by 0 bases and J by 7 bases, with 19 bases between. CDR3 size: 16 residues. Germline CDR1 is MNHEY and CDR2 is SVGAGI. The CDR3 nucleotides are TGTGCCAGCAGTTACTCGTCTATAGGGGCAGGGGCGGAGCAGTACTTC. It encodes CASSYSSIGAGAEQYF.

The chain employs TRBV7-2 and TRBJ2-2; 9 positions agree with TRBD2. Germline CDR1 is SGHTA and CDR2 is FQGNSA. Germline trimming cut 4 bases from V and 2 bases from J; bases unmatched to any gene: 5. This CDR3 region has 16 residues. As DNA, the CDR3 is TGTGCCAGCAGCTGGCAGCGGGGGGCCAACACCGGGGAGCTGTTTTTT. This sequence encodes CASSWQRGANTGELFF.

Comment on this clone: One end of the junction does not line up with germline, which may come from a read error. The chain joins TRBV2 to TRBJ2-7, with 8 bases fitting TRBD1. In germline, CDR1 is SNHLY, CDR2 FYNNEI. The CDR3 spans 13 residues. The CDR3 spells CASREDRGYEQYF. The CDR3 DNA reads TGTGCCAGCAGGGAAGACAGGGGCTACGAGCAGTACTTC.

The chain employs TRBV6-5 and TRBJ1-2, with a possible D match to TRBD1 (6 bases). V lost 8 bases to trimming and J lost 5 bases, with 18 bases between them. From germline, CDR1 is MNHEY and CDR2 SVGAGI. This CDR3 is built from 14 residues. The CDR3 bases are TGTGCCAGCTGTCAAGCGGACAGTTTATATGGCTACACCTTC. Protein sequence: CASCQADSLYGYTF.

The rearrangement joins TRBV6-5 to TRBJ1-2; D is perhaps TRBD1 (5 bases). This CDR3 has 15 amino acids. Trimming took off 5 bases at V and 3 bases at J, with 16 bases between the two ends. Germline V gives CDR1 MNHEY, CDR2 SVGAGI. The CDR3 region has the DNA TGTGCCAGCAGTGCCCACCAGGGAGGGGACTATGGCTACACCTTC. It translates to CASSAHQGGDYGYTF.

The chain couples TRBV7-2 to TRBJ2-3; 7 bases fit TRBD2. Germline lookup yields CDR1 SGHTA and CDR2 FQGNSA. The CDR3 totals 15 residues. V gave up 3 bases and J gave up 7 bases; unmatched junction bases: 10. This CDR3 reads CASSFSGREENTQYF. CDR3 nucleotides: TGTGCCAGCAGCTTTAGTGGACGGGAGGAGAATACGCAGTATTTT.

The chain's CDR3 is CASSFSPGVGYTF. The CDR3 DNA reads as TGTGCCAGCAGTTTTTCCCCGGGGGTGGGCTACACCTTC. This chain links TRBV27 with TRBJ1-2; perhaps TRBD1 as D (5 bases). The CDR3 totals 13 residues. Germline CDR1 reads MNHEY; CDR2 reads SMNVEV (reference sequence). V was cut by 3 bases and J by 8 bases, with 13 bases left in between.

The chain joins TRBV2 to TRBJ2-1; D is perhaps TRBD2 (6 bases). Trimming removed 6 bases from V and 0 bases from J, with 12 bases in between. The length of the CDR3 is 15 residues. CDR1 is SNHLY and CDR2 is FYNNEI in the germline V gene. The CDR3 sequence: CASRQLASSYNEQFF. Written as DNA, the CDR3 is TGTGCCAGCAGGCAACTAGCTAGCTCCTACAATGAGCAGTTCTTC. Combining the CDR3 with reference TRBV2 and TRBJ2-1 gives the whole variable domain EPEVTQTPSHQVTQMGQEVILRCVPISNHLYFYWYRQILGQKVEFLVSFYNNEISEKSEIFDDQFSVERPDGSNFTLKIRSTKLEDSAMYFCASRQLASSYNEQFFGPGTRLTVL.

By sample fraction, this clone is medium-sized. The rearrangement uses TRBV19 and TRBJ2-3; 7 nucleotides agree with TRBD2. Germline V gene lookup returns CDR1 LNHDA and CDR2 SQIVND (reference sequence). CDR3 length equals 14 residues. The V and J ends lost 0 bases and 5 bases, in that order; junction bases with no gene match: 2. CDR3 in amino acids: CASSIDRGEDTQYF. CDR3 coding DNA: TGTGCCAGTAGTATAGATCGGGGGGAAGATACGCAGTATTTT.

The CDR3 region has the DNA TGCGCCAGCAGCCAAAGCCCTCCAGACCGGACAAGCTATAATTCACCCCTCCACTTT. This sequence encodes CASSQSPPDRTSYNSPLHF. The chain carries TRBV4-1 and TRBJ1-6, with D tentatively TRBD1 (5 bases). V was trimmed by 2 bases and J by 3 bases, leaving 20 bases between them. The CDR3 consists of 19 residues. Per germline, CDR1 MGHRA and CDR2 YSYEKL.

This clone was seen a handful of times. The chain recombines TRBV25-1 with TRBJ1-2; 7 bases align to TRBD1. V shed 4 bases, J shed 4 bases, and the junction held 0 bases outside the gene matches. Germline V gives CDR1 MGHDK, CDR2 SYGVNS. This CDR3 has 12 amino acids. The CDR3 DNA is TGTGCCAGCAGTGGGGACAGCTATGGCTACACCTTC. Protein sequence: CASSGDSYGYTF.

This clone has only a few counts. The CDR3 sequence is CASSLTQSYGNTIYF. The CDR3 DNA sequence: TGTGCCAGCAGCCTCACACAGTCCTATGGAAACACCATATATTTT. The V and J genes are TRBV7-9 and TRBJ1-3, with no clear D. The CDR3 length is 15 residues. V lost 5 bases and J lost 3, with 14 bases in between. Germline CDR1 reads SEHNR; CDR2 reads FQNEAQ (reference sequence).

J is TRBJ2-1 and V is TRBV29-1, with D possibly matching TRBD2 (6 bases). V was pared by 6 bases and J by 0 bases, with 12 bases between. Germline V CDR1 and CDR2: SQVTM, ANQGSEA. This CDR3 has 14 amino acids. CDR3 DNA: TGCAGCGTAGCCGGGACTCTCTCCTACAATGAGCAGTTCTTC. Amino acid sequence: CSVAGTLSYNEQFF.

The gene calls are TRBV4-3 and TRBJ2-6, with 12 bases that match TRBD2. Germline V gene data show CDR1 as LGHNA and CDR2 as YSLEER. This CDR3 comprises 20 residues. J gave up 0 bases and V 0 bases, and 6 bases lay outside the gene matches. As DNA, the CDR3 is TGCGCCAGCAGCCAAGAGCCGACTAGCGGGGGCTACTCTGGGGCCAACGTCCTGACTTTC. Protein: CASSQEPTSGGYSGANVLTF.

This clone turned up a few times. The rearrangement uses TRBV2 and TRBJ1-1; 8 bases align to TRBD1. The CDR3 has 13 amino acids. Germline trimming cut 7 bases from V and 1 base from J; bases unmatched to any gene: 2. The germline V gene has CDR1 SNHLY and CDR2 FYNNEI. CDR3 DNA: TGTGCCAGCAACGGACAGGGGAACACTGAAGCTTTCTTT. The encoded protein is CASNGQGNTEAFF.

This chain connects TRBV6-5 to TRBJ1-1; D gene ambiguous. CDR1 MNHEY and CDR2 SVGAGI come from the germline V gene. The V end was cut by 3 bases, the J end by 1 base, with 3 bases between. There are 12 residues in the CDR3. The CDR3 nucleotides read TGTGCCAGCAGTTATAGGAACACTGAAGCTTTCTTT. The encoded protein is CASSYRNTEAFF.

Only a few counts were recorded for this clone. This chain uses TRBV27 with TRBJ2-7; 8 positions agree with TRBD1. This CDR3 is built from 15 residues. Germline CDR1 MNHEY, CDR2 SMNVEV (reference sequence). The V and J ends lost 5 bases and 3 bases, in that order; junction bases with no gene match: 9. The CDR3 region has the DNA TGTGCCAGCAGTAGGGTCGGACAGGGAATCTACGAGCAGTACTTC. Protein product: CASSRVGQGIYEQYF.

This chain joins TRBV7-2 and TRBJ2-1, with D tentatively TRBD2 (6 bases). The CDR3 runs to 15 residues. Germline CDR1 and CDR2: SGHTA and FQGNSA. Between the trimmed V and J ends, which lost 8 bases and 5 bases, there was a span of 19 bases. The CDR3 region has the DNA TGTGCCAGCCTTCCGGAGGGGTCGGCTCACAATGAGCAGTTCTTC. Protein: CASLPEGSAHNEQFF.